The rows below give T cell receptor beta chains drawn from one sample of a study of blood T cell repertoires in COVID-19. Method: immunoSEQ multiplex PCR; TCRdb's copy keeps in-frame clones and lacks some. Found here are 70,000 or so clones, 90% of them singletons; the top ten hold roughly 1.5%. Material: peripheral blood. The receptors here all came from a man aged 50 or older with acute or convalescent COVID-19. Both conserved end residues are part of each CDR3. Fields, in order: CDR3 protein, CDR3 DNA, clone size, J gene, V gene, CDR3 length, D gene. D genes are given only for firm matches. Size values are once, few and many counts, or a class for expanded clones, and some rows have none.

CDR3aa: CASFTPGVETQYF; CDR3nt: TGTGCCAGCTTTACCCCAGGGGTGGAGACCCAGTACTTC; abundance: NA; j_gene: TRBJ2-5; v_gene: TRBV18; len: 13; d_gene: NA
CDR3aa: CASQLAGEETQYF; CDR3nt: TGTGCCAGCCAACTAGCGGGGGAAGAGACCCAGTACTTC; abundance: NA; j_gene: TRBJ2-5; v_gene: TRBV5-5; len: 13; d_gene: TRBD2
CDR3aa: CASSLRGSGGGMSTDTQYF; CDR3nt: TGTGCCAGCAGCCTGAGGGGTAGCGGGGGAGGAATGAGCACAGATACGCAGTATTTT; abundance: NA; j_gene: TRBJ2-3; v_gene: TRBV7-9; len: 19; d_gene: TRBD2
CDR3aa: CASTAGGTDTQYF; CDR3nt: TGCGCCAGCACGGCGGGGGGCACAGATACGCAGTATTTT; abundance: NA; j_gene: TRBJ2-3; v_gene: TRBV10-2; len: 13; d_gene: TRBD2
CDR3aa: CASSPGTGMDNQPQHF; CDR3nt: TGCGCCAGCAGCCCAGGGACAGGGATGGACAATCAGCCCCAGCATTTT; abundance: NA; j_gene: TRBJ1-5; v_gene: TRBV4-3; len: 16; d_gene: TRBD1
CDR3aa: CASSDRDRSNYGYTF; CDR3nt: TGTGCCAGCAGTGACCGGGACAGGAGTAACTATGGCTACACCTTC; abundance: NA; j_gene: TRBJ1-2; v_gene: TRBV6-1; len: 15; d_gene: TRBD1
CDR3aa: CASSEAGQGGNEQFF; CDR3nt: TGTGCCAGCAGTGAAGCGGGACAGGGTGGGAATGAGCAGTTCTTC; abundance: NA; j_gene: TRBJ2-1; v_gene: TRBV2; len: 15; d_gene: TRBD1
CDR3aa: CASSLGQRETQYF; CDR3nt: TGTGCCAGCAGCCTGGGACAACGAGAGACCCAGTACTTC; abundance: once; j_gene: TRBJ2-5; v_gene: TRBV5-4; len: 13; d_gene: NA
CDR3aa: CASSLDLSLETQYF; CDR3nt: TGTGCCAGCAGCTTAGATCTGTCTTTGGAGACCCAGTACTTC; abundance: NA; j_gene: TRBJ2-5; v_gene: TRBV7-9; len: 14; d_gene: NA
CDR3aa: CASSSYRGPGEQYF; CDR3nt: TGTGCCAGCAGTTCATACAGGGGCCCGGGCGAGCAGTACTTC; abundance: NA; j_gene: TRBJ2-7; v_gene: TRBV27; len: 14; d_gene: TRBD1
CDR3aa: CAISESGTRGRSTDTQYF; CDR3nt: TGTGCCATCAGTGAGTCCGGGACTAGAGGTCGTAGCACAGATACGCAGTATTTT; abundance: NA; j_gene: TRBJ2-3; v_gene: TRBV10-3; len: 18; d_gene: TRBD2
CDR3aa: CSASILIVNYGYTF; CDR3nt: TGCAGTGCTAGTATTCTGATAGTTAACTATGGCTACACCTTC; abundance: NA; j_gene: TRBJ1-2; v_gene: TRBV20-1; len: 14; d_gene: NA
CDR3aa: CASSIAASFPPSEQYF; CDR3nt: TGTGCCAGTAGTATAGCGGCTAGCTTCCCCCCCTCCGAGCAGTACTTC; abundance: NA; j_gene: TRBJ2-7; v_gene: TRBV19; len: 16; d_gene: NA
CDR3aa: CASSQNRVSGNTIYF; CDR3nt: TGTGCCAGCAGTCAAAACAGGGTCTCTGGAAACACCATATATTTT; abundance: NA; j_gene: TRBJ1-3; v_gene: TRBV7-2; len: 15; d_gene: NA
CDR3aa: CASSFGQKEQFF; CDR3nt: TGTGCCAGCAGTTTTGGACAGAAAGAGCAGTTCTTC; abundance: NA; j_gene: TRBJ2-1; v_gene: TRBV6-2/TRBV6-3; len: 12; d_gene: NA
CDR3aa: CASSLSDTEAFF; CDR3nt: TGCGCCAGCAGCTTGTCGGACACTGAAGCTTTCTTT; abundance: few; j_gene: TRBJ1-1; v_gene: TRBV5-1; len: 12; d_gene: NA
CDR3aa: CASGGPNTEAFF; CDR3nt: TGTGCTTCAGGGGGCCCGAACACTGAAGCTTTCTTT; abundance: NA; j_gene: TRBJ1-1; v_gene: TRBV27; len: 12; d_gene: TRBD1